These 12 T cell receptor beta chains were sequenced from one sample in a study of shared clonotypes between healthy human individuals. Only CD45RO-negative cells positively selected for CCR7 counted as naive CD8 cells, so terminally differentiated effector memory CD45RA+ cells were excluded. The table came from immunoSEQ multiplex PCR; TCRdb's copy has only in-frame clones and leaves some out. The data show about 2 million clones, with approximately 94% seen just once and under 1.5% held by the top ten. Material: naive CD8+ T cells sorted from blood. The receptors here all came from a man younger than 35 in good health.

The chain employs TRBV28 and TRBJ1-5; D is perhaps TRBD1 (5 bases). This CDR3 comprises 19 residues. V lost 2 bases and J 4 bases, leaving 24 bases between the germline ends. CDR1 is MDHEN, CDR2 SYDVKM, per germline. The CDR3 sequence is CASSLGTSSVSSENQPQHF. CDR3 bases: TGTGCCAGCAGTTTAGGGACTTCATCGGTCTCGAGTGAGAATCAGCCCCAGCATTTT.

In the case of this clone: This same CDR3 is encoded by further DNA sequences in the sample. CDR3 protein: CASSQDGQGDYGYTF. CDR3 bases: TGCGCCAGCAGCCAAGATGGGCAGGGGGACTATGGCTACACCTTC. The chain couples TRBV4-3 to TRBJ1-2; 7 nucleotides align to TRBD1. J was trimmed by 3 bases and V by 0 bases; bases with no gene match: 4. Germline CDR1 reads LGHNA; CDR2 reads YSLEER. The CDR3 spans 15 residues.

The chain joins TRBV7-9 to TRBJ2-2, with D maybe TRBD1 (6 bases). The CDR3 sequence is 16 residues long. Germline-derived CDR1 and CDR2 are SEHNR and FQNEAQ (reference sequence). Trimming cost V 5 bases and J 1 base, with 14 bases left between them. Here the CDR3 reads CASSRDSGQNTGELFF. The CDR3 region has the DNA TGTGCCAGCAGCCGCGACTCGGGACAGAACACCGGGGAGCTGTTTTTT.

This clone showed up just a few times. This sample includes further DNA sequences coding for the same CDR3. The CDR3 DNA follows: TGTGCCAGCAGTTTAGGGTTCTCCTACGAGCAGTACTTC. As protein: CASSLGFSYEQYF. The chain links TRBV27 to TRBJ2-7, with D uncertain. Trimming pared 2 bases from V and 0 bases from J, leaving 5 bases between. There are 13 residues in the CDR3. The germline V gene has CDR1 MNHEY and CDR2 SMNVEV (reference sequence).

This chain connects TRBV9 to TRBJ2-5, with 8 bases that match TRBD2. Per the germline V gene, CDR1 is SGDLS and CDR2 is YYNGEE. V was pared by 0 bases and J by 5 bases, with 6 bases of the junction left unmatched. The length of the CDR3 is 15 residues. CDR3 in amino acids: CASSVERGGEETQYF. The CDR3 DNA is TGTGCCAGCAGCGTAGAACGGGGGGGCGAGGAGACCCAGTACTTC.

The chain carries TRBV29-1 and TRBJ2-2; 9 nucleotides match TRBD1. With V trimmed by 2 bases and J by 4 bases, 5 bases remained unmatched. The CDR3 has 15 residues. Germline CDR1 reads SQVTM; CDR2 reads ANQGSEA. CDR3 DNA sequence: TGCAGCGTTGAAAACCCGGACAGGGGCACCGGGGAGCTGTTTTTT. This gives the protein CSVENPDRGTGELFF.

The rearrangement joins TRBV13 to TRBJ2-3; TRBD2 matches 8 bases. CDR3 size: 15 residues. The germline V gene encodes CDR1 PRHDT and CDR2 FYEKMQ (reference sequence). V lost 2 bases to trimming and J lost 6 bases; unmatched junction nucleotides: 7. The CDR3 spells CASSLRNSGTDTQYF. CDR3 DNA sequence: TGTGCCAGCAGCTTACGGAATAGCGGGACTGATACGCAGTATTTT. The entire variable domain, with the rest obtained from reference TRBV13 and TRBJ2-3, is as follows: AAGVIQSPRHLIKEKRETATLKCYPIPRHDTVYWYQQGPGQDPQFLISFYEKMQSDKGSIPDRFSAQQFSDYHSELNMSSLELGDSALYFCASSLRNSGTDTQYFGPGTRLTVL.

The rearrangement links TRBV13 to TRBJ1-1; D is unresolved. Germline V CDR1 and CDR2: PRHDT, FYEKMQ (reference sequence). The CDR3 loop spans 15 amino acids. V was cut by 1 base and J by 1 base, with 10 bases left in between. CDR3 residues: CASSLEGGPNTEAFF. In nucleotides, the CDR3 is TGTGCCAGCAGCTTAGAAGGCGGCCCGAACACTGAAGCTTTCTTT.

This clone has only one observation. This CDR3 is also generated by other DNA sequences in the sample. This chain uses TRBV7-9 with TRBJ2-2, with D tentatively TRBD2 (5 bases). In germline, CDR1 is SEHNR, CDR2 FQNEAQ (reference sequence). CDR3 length equals 12 residues. V was pared by 5 bases and J by 7 bases, with 8 bases between. The CDR3 loop is CASSPAGGELFF. CDR3 nucleotide sequence: TGTGCCAGCAGCCCGGCGGGCGGGGAGCTGTTTTTT.

The chain carries TRBV11-2 and TRBJ2-7; D perhaps matches TRBD1 (6 bases). The V gene's germline CDR1 is SGHAT and CDR2 FQNNGV. V was pared by 5 bases and J by 7 bases, with 15 bases between. The CDR3 has 13 amino acids. The CDR3 here is CASSPQGLGEQYF. CDR3 DNA sequence: TGTGCCAGCAGCCCACAGGGCCTCGGGGAGCAGTACTTC.

This sequence joins TRBV7-9 and TRBJ2-7; tentative D call: TRBD2 (5 bases). The V end was cut by 2 bases, the J end by 3 bases, with 11 bases between. In germline, CDR1 is SEHNR, CDR2 FQNEAQ (reference sequence). The CDR3 covers 14 residues. CDR3 bases: TGTGCCAGCAGCTTACTACGGGATGACTACGAGCAGTACTTC. This sequence encodes CASSLLRDDYEQYF.

The CDR3 here is CASTPPSRIGKLFF. CDR3 DNA: TGTGCCAGCACTCCCCCATCGCGGATCGGAAAACTGTTTTTT. The chain links TRBV7-4 to TRBJ1-4; D call uncertain. The CDR3 length is 14 residues. CDR1 and CDR2 (germline): SGHVT, SQSDAQ. With 7 bases removed from V and 10 bases from J, the gap between germline ends came to 19 bases. The whole variable domain, remainder taken from reference TRBV7-4 and TRBJ1-4, is GAGVSQSPRYKVAKRGRDVALRCDSISGHVTLYWYRQTLGQGSEVLTYSQSDAQRDKSGRPSGRFSAERPERSVSTLKIQRTEQGDSAVYLCASTPPSRIGKLFFGSGTQLSVL.